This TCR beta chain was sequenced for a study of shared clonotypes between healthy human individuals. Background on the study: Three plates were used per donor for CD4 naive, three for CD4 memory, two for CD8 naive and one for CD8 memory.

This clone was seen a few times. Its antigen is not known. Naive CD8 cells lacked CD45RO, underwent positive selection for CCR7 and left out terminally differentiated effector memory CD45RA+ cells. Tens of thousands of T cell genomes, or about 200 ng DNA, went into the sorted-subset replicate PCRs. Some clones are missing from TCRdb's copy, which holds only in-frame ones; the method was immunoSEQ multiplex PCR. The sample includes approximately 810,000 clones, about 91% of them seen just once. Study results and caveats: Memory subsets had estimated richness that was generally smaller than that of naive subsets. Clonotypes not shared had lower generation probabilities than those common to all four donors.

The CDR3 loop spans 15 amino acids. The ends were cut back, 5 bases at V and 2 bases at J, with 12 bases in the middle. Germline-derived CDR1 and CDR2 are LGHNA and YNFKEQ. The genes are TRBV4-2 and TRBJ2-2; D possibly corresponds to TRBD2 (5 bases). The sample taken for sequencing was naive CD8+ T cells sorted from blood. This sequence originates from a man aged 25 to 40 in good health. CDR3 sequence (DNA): TGTGCCAGCAGCTCCTGGACTGGTAACACCGGGGAGCTGTTTTTT. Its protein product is CASSSWTGNTGELFF.